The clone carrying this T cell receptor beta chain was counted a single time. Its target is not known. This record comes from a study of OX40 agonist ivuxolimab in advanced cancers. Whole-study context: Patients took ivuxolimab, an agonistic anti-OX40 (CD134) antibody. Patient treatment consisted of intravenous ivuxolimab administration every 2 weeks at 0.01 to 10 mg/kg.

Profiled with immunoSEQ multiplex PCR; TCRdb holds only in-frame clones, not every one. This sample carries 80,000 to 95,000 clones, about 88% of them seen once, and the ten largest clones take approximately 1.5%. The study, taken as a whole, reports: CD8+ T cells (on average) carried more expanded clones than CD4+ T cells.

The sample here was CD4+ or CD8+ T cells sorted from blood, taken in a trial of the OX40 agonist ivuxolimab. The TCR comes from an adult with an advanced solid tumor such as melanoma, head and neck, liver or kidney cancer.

The CDR3 coding sequence is TGTGCCAGCAAAGGGGACAGGGGTGGATACGAGCAGTACTTC. This gives the protein CASKGDRGGYEQYF. This chain links TRBV2 with TRBJ2-7; 10 nucleotides align to TRBD1. CDR3 size: 14 residues. Trimming took 7 bases from V and 4 from J; bases not matched to a gene: 7. The germline V gene encodes CDR1 SNHLY and CDR2 FYNNEI.